The present T cell receptor beta chain was sequenced within a study of Tregs in tolerant kidney transplant recipients. The protocol was immunoSEQ multiplex PCR, while the TCRdb copy is restricted to in-frame clones and leaves out a portion. Among about 120,000 clones listed, 85% to 95% were seen once. The CDR3 runs to 13 residues. CDR1 is MNHNS and CDR2 is SASEGT in the germline V gene. Trimming removed 8 bases at V and 6 bases at J, with 14 bases between. General study findings and limits: Activated donor B cell expansion appeared to reveal the most relevant donor-specific TCRbeta repertoire. Biological reproducibility was not directly addressed, but technical replication error appeared minimal.

Details on this clone: What it binds is unknown.

Thawed PBMCs were FACS-sorted into unstimulated CD4+CD25+CD127- regulatory T cells, CD4+CD25- non-regulatory cells, CD4 and CD8 cells. The TCR sequence derives from a human donor in good health. The chain couples TRBV6-1 to TRBJ1-3, with D possibly being TRBD1 (6 bases). Sequencing was carried out using CD4+ T cells from blood. For the CDR3, the DNA is TGTGCCAGCCGTCAGGGGTACCAAAACACCATATATTTT. Its translation: CASRQGYQNTIYF.